These 9 T cell receptor beta chains share one sample of origin, sequenced in a study of T cell responses to AZD1222 COVID-19 vaccine. Sequencing used immunoSEQ multiplex PCR; TCRdb keeps in-frame clones, though not all of them. The sample shows some 140,000 clones, 70% to 90% of them seen only once. The sequences come from peripheral blood, collected on day 0 of AZD1222 vaccination. The receptors here all came from an adult in good health.

The V call is TRBV7-9, the J call TRBJ1-1; possible D gene TRBD1, 6 bases. The CDR3 contains 13 residues. V was trimmed by 8 bases and J by 3 bases, leaving 13 bases between them. Germline-derived CDR1 and CDR2 are SEHNR and FQNEAQ (reference sequence). CDR3 DNA sequence: TGTGCCAGCCGGACAAGGGGGGACACTGAAGCTTTCTTT. Its translation: CASRTRGDTEAFF.

V and J are TRBV30 and TRBJ1-1; 7 bases are shared with TRBD1. CDR1 and CDR2 from the germline V gene are GTSNPN and SVGIG (reference sequence). V shed 3 bases, J shed 4 bases, and the junction held 11 bases outside the gene matches. The length of the CDR3 is 15 residues. As DNA, the CDR3 is TGTGCCTGGAGGACAGGGTCGGCAGGGCGCACTGAAGCTTTCTTT. This translates into CAWRTGSAGRTEAFF.

This clone was seen just once. V and J are TRBV7-9 and TRBJ2-5; 7 bases line up with TRBD2. In germline, CDR1 is SEHNR, CDR2 FQNEAQ (reference sequence). The V gene end was trimmed by 2 bases and the J gene end by 5 bases; junction bases not matched to a gene: 8. The CDR3 length is 15 residues. The CDR3 here is CASSLSLAGGETQYF. CDR3 sequence (DNA): TGTGCCAGCAGCTTATCATTAGCCGGGGGGGAGACCCAGTACTTC.

The V call is TRBV18, the J call TRBJ1-2; D is unclear. CDR3 length equals 12 residues. The V gene lost 4 bases and the J gene lost 7 bases, with 10 bases spanning the gap. In germline, CDR1 is KGHSH, CDR2 LQKENI. The CDR3 DNA sequence: TGTGCCAGCTCACTCCTTTTGGGTGGCTACACCTTC. It translates to CASSLLLGGYTF.

The chain links TRBV19 to TRBJ2-2, with TRBD1 matching over 8 bases. V lost 3 bases and J lost 7; bases outside the gene matches: 4. The germline gives CDR1 LNHDA, CDR2 SQIVND (reference sequence). This CDR3 is 14 amino acids long. CDR3 sequence reads: CASSMTGVIGELFF. The CDR3 DNA is TGTGCCAGTAGTATGACAGGGGTAATCGGGGAGCTGTTTTTT.

The gene calls are TRBV7-3 and TRBJ1-1; D possibly corresponds to TRBD1 (5 bases). Deletions cut 5 bases from V and 0 bases from J, with 10 bases between. Per germline, CDR1 SGHTA and CDR2 FQGTGA. The CDR3 is made up of 14 amino acids. Here the CDR3 DNA reads TGTGCCAGCAGCCCCGGGACGGTGAACACTGAAGCTTTCTTT. Its translation: CASSPGTVNTEAFF. Drawing the rest from reference TRBV7-3 and TRBJ1-1, the complete variable domain is GAGVSQTPSNKVTEKGKYVELRCDPISGHTALYWYRQSLGQGPEFLIYFQGTGAADDSGLPNDRFFAVRPEGSVSTLKIQRTERGDSAVYLCASSPGTVNTEAFFGQGTRLTVV.

The genes are TRBV10-2 and TRBJ1-4; D gene uncertain. In germline, CDR1 is WSHSY, CDR2 SAAADI. The CDR3 is made up of 15 amino acids. V was clipped by 10 bases and J by 2 bases, with 17 bases between them. CDR3 sequence: CATKNERLTNEKLFF. The CDR3 nucleotides are TGCGCCACCAAGAACGAGAGGCTCACTAATGAAAAACTGTTTTTT.

The genes are TRBV24-1 and TRBJ2-1, with 9 bases lining up with TRBD2. This CDR3 contains 16 residues. Trimming took 1 base from V and 9 from J; bases not matched to a gene: 9. The germline V gene has CDR1 KGHDR and CDR2 SFDVKD. CDR3 protein: CATSDFRLAGSGEQFF. The CDR3 nucleotides read TGTGCCACCAGTGATTTTAGGCTAGCGGGGTCGGGTGAGCAGTTCTTC.

The chain couples TRBV24-1 to TRBJ1-2; D uncertain. CDR1 and CDR2 (germline): KGHDR, SFDVKD. Trimming removed 8 bases from V and 5 bases from J, with 5 bases in between. The CDR3 length is 10 residues. The DNA of the CDR3 is TGTGCCACCATCAGATATGGCTACACCTTC. It specifies CATIRYGYTF.